This paragraph reports one T cell receptor beta chain. Antigen: not known. The repertoire was sequenced with immunoSEQ multiplex PCR; TCRdb's copy has only in-frame clones and lacks some. Of about 140,000 clones listed, about nine tenths are singletons. This sample stems from a study of T cell responses to AZD1222 COVID-19 vaccine. Study conclusions and caveats: Reports indicate that nearly half of spike-specific TCRs are directed at unmutated variant regions.

Sequencing used peripheral blood, obtained on day 0 of AZD1222 vaccination. The TCR originated in an adult in good health.

CDR3 amino acids: CASSPRTGGITGANVLTF. DNA of the CDR3: TGTGCCAGCAGCCCTCGGACAGGGGGCATTACTGGGGCCAACGTCCTGACTTTC. This rearrangement joins TRBV7-9 to TRBJ2-6; 11 nucleotides line up with TRBD1. The junction had 8 bases not matched to a gene; V was cut back by 5 bases and J by 2 bases. There are 18 residues in the CDR3. Germline-derived CDR1 and CDR2 are SEHNR and FQNEAQ (reference sequence). Variable domain in full (rest from reference TRBV7-9 and TRBJ2-6): DTGVSQNPRHKITKRGQNVTFRCDPISEHNRLYWYRQTLGQGPEFLTYFQNEAQLEKSRLLSDRFSAERPKGSFSTLEIQRTEQGDSAMYLCASSPRTGGITGANVLTFGAGSRLTVL.